Given below is one TCR beta chain in context. It has no known antigen specificity. Base quality data are lacking; no much larger clone is found one base away. These data belong to a study of blood T cells in healthy people across ages (dated by TCRdb to the mid-2010s). Looking at the study overall: In model experiments, template switching captured roughly one uniquely barcoded TCR beta cDNA molecule for every two T cells. To track age-related changes in TCR beta repertoire diversity, the study relied on deep sequencing normalized with unique cDNA molecular identifiers. Donors were grouped into four age groups: young (average about 15 years), middle-aged (over 35), aged (around 60) and long-lived (around 82). To avoid experimental bias, donors of different ages were randomly spread across the sequencing lanes. Two additional independent replicas of 1 million unique cDNA reads from the same blood draw were analyzed for two donors (one aged 18 to 30 and one aged 80 or older). What the research found in general, with its limitations: Donor CMV infection status was unknown, potentially confounding age-related changes in expanded clonotypes. Total diversity estimates from one million sequenced T cells were considered lower bounds and underestimates. Observed TCR beta diversity correlated strongly with the percentage of naive T cells measured by flow cytometry. Bulk unsorted PBMC profiling prevented conclusive comparison of naive and antigen-experienced compartments. As age increased, observed TCR beta diversity per million T cells dropped in a roughly linear way, and a significant reduction was already evident by age 40. Compared with the aged group, the long-lived group had more naive CD4+ T cells, fewer expanded clones and increased TCR diversity, suggesting age selection.

The CDR3 has 15 amino acids, counting the end cysteine and phenylalanine. Only the CDR3 portion is preserved as DNA: 45 bases, with reading frame beginning at the first base. Unmatched junction bases come to 10, with V trimmed by 5 bases and J by 7 bases. CDR1 and CDR2, per the germline V gene, are SGHTA and FQGNSA. Donors were under 40 systemically healthy Caucasian individuals from Russia aged roughly 6 to 90 years. Around 9.9 milliliters of peripheral blood were collected from each donor into EDTA-treated Vacutainer tubes. Ficoll-Paque density-gradient centrifugation was used to isolate PBMCs, with at least 6 million obtained per sample. Trizol reagent was used to extract total RNA from the PBMCs, yielding at least 5 micrograms per sample. For every donor, an aliquot of PBMCs went through flow cytometry to measure the percentages of naive CD45RAhigh/CD27high T cells. Library creation used 5' RACE. The listed sequencing device is Illumina HiSeq 2500. A second PCR of roughly 6 to 12 cycles was performed with a sample-barcoded 5' primer and a J-beta primer mix. Each TCR beta cDNA molecule received a unique molecular identifier from a template-switch 5' adaptor carrying 12 random nucleotides. At least 2.5 million CDR3-containing paired-end reads were obtained from each sample. All of the RNA was converted into first-strand cDNA using the Mint cDNA synthesis kit, with a TRBC-specific oligonucleotide serving as the primer. All cDNA was treated with uracil-DNA glycosylase and then went through a first 18-cycle PCR with the universal primers M1SS and BC2_uni_R. The study's processing was this. Each sample was normalized by randomly selecting 1 million high-quality reads, each carrying a distinct molecular identifier. Instead of being binned into consensus sequences, reads with shared molecular identifiers were discarded. MiTCR, with a Q25 quality threshold and the strictest error-elimination algorithm, was used for CDR3 identification, clonotype clustering and error correction. A nonparametric unseen species model with Euler transformation was used to estimate lower-bound total TCR beta diversity. TCRdb trimmed the raw reads at Q25, called clones with MiXCR and kept productive beta chains. Each CDR3 protein appears once, grouped with its most common genes and DNA. None of the V and J calls come from the authors' own analysis; TCRdb made them. This sample has approximately 1.5 million distinct CDR3 sequences in its table, and 35% to 45% of those were observed once. Of the sample, around 4% falls within the top ten clones.

The TCR originated in a woman aged 18-29 years in good health. The chain is made from TRBV7-2 and TRBJ1-4, and 7 junctional nucleotides match TRBD1. What was sequenced was blood. The sequence in DNA is TGTGCCAGCAGCGCCCGACAGGGAGGGGGTGAAAAACTGTTTTTT. Protein translation: CASSARQGGGEKLFF.